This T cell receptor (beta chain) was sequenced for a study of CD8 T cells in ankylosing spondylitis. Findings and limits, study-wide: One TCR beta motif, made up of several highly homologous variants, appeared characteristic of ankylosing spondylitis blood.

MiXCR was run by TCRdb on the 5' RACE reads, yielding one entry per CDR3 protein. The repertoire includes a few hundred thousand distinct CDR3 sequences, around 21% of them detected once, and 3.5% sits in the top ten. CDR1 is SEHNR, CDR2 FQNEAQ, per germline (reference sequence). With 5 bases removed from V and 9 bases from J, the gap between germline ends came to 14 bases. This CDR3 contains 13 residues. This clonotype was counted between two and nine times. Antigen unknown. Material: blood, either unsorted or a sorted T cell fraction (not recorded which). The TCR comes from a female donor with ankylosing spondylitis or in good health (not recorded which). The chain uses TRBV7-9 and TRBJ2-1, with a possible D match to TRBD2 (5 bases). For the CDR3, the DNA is TGTGCCAGCAGCCATGTTGGGAGCATTGAGCAGTTCTTC. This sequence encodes CASSHVGSIEQFF.